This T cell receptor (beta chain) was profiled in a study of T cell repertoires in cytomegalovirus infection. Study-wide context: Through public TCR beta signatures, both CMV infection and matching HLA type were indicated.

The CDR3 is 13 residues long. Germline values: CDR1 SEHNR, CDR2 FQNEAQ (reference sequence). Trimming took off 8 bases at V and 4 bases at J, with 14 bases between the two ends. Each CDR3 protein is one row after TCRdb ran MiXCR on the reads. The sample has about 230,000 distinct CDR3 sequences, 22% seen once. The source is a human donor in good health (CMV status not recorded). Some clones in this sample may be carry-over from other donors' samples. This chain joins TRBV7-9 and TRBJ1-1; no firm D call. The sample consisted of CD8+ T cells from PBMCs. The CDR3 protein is CASGFHGGTEAFF. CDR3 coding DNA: TGTGCCAGCGGATTCCACGGAGGCACTGAAGCTTTCTTT.